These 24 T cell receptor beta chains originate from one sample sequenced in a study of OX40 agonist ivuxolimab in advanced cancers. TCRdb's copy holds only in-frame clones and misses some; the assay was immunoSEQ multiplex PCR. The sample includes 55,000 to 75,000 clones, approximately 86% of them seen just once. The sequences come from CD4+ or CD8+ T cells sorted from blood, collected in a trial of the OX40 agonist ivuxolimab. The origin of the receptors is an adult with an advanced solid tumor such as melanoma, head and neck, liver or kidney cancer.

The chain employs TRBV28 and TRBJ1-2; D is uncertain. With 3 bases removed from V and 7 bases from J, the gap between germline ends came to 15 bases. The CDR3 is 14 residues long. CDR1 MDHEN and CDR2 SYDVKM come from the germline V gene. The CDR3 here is CASSFGPTRSGYTF. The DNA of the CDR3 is TGTGCCAGCAGTTTTGGACCCACTCGATCTGGCTACACCTTC.

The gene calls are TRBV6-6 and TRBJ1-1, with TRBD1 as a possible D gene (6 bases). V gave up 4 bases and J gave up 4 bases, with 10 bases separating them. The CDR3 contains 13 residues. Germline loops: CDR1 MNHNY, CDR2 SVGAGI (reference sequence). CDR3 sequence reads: CASSSQGSTEAFF. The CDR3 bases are TGTGCCAGCAGTTCTCAGGGGAGCACTGAAGCTTTCTTT.

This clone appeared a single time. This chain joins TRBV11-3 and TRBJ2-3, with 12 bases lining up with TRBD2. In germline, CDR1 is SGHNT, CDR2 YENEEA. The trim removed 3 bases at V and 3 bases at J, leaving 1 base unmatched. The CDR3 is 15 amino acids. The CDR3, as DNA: TGTGCCAGCAGCTTTGGGACTAGCGGGACAGATACGCAGTATTTT. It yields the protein CASSFGTSGTDTQYF.

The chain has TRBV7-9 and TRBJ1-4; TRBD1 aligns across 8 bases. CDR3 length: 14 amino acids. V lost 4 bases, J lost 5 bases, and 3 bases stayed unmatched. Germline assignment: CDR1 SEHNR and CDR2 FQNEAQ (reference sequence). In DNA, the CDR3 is TGTGCCAGCAGCTCGCGGACAGGGAATGAAAAACTGTTTTTT. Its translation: CASSSRTGNEKLFF.

The CDR3 nucleotides read TGTGCCAGCAGCTACCCGACTAGCGGGAGAGTAGGAGGAACCGGGGAGCTGTTTTTT. This encodes CASSYPTSGRVGGTGELFF. The rearrangement links TRBV27 to TRBJ2-2, with 12 bases matching TRBD2. With 6 bases clipped from V and 5 bases from J, the junction kept 16 bases outside the gene matches. CDR3 length: 19 residues. The V gene's germline CDR1 is MNHEY and CDR2 SMNVEV (reference sequence).

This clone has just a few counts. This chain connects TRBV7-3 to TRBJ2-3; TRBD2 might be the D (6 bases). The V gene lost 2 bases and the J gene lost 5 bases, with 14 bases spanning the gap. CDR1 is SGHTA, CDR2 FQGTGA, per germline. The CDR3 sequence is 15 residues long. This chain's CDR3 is CASSLQGLALDTQYF. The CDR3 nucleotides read TGTGCCAGCAGCTTACAGGGCCTAGCGTTAGATACGCAGTATTTT.

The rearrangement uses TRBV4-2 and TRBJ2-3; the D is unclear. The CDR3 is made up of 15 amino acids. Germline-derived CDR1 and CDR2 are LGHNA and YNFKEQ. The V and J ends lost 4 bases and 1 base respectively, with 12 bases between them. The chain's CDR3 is CASSRDPRGTDTQYF. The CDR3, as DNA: TGTGCCAGCAGCCGAGATCCACGGGGCACAGATACGCAGTATTTT.

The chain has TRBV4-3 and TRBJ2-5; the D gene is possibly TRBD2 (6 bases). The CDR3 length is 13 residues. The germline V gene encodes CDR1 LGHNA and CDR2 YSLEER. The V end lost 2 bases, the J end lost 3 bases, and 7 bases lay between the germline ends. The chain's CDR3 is CASSQKREETQYF. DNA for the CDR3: TGCGCCAGCAGCCAAAAGCGGGAAGAGACCCAGTACTTC.

This CDR3 reads CASSIQGLQPQHF. The CDR3 bases are TGTGCCAGCAGCATACAGGGACTTCAGCCCCAGCATTTT. V is TRBV6-5 and J is TRBJ1-5; possibly TRBD1 for D (6 bases). CDR3 length equals 13 residues. The germline V gene has CDR1 MNHEY and CDR2 SVGAGI. V was cut by 6 bases and J by 6 bases, with 12 bases left in between.

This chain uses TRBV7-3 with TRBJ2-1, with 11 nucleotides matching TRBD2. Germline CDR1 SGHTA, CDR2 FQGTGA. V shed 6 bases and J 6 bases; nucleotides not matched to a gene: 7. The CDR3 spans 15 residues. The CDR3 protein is CASRDGTSGSNEQFF. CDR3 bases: TGTGCCAGCAGGGACGGGACTAGCGGTAGCAATGAGCAGTTCTTC.

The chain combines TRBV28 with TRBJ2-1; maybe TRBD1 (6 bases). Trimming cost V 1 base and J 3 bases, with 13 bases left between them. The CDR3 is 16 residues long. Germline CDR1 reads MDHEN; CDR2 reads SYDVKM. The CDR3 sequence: CASSLSSGHLYNEQFF. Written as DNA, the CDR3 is TGTGCCAGCAGTTTATCTTCGGGACACCTCTACAATGAGCAGTTCTTC.

The DNA of the CDR3 is TGTGCCAGCAGCCAAGGACTAGCGGGAGGGTTAAAGACCCAGTACTTC. Its translation: CASSQGLAGGLKTQYF. V is TRBV4-2 and J is TRBJ2-5, with 14 bases aligning to TRBD2. The CDR3 sequence is 16 residues long. J was trimmed by 6 bases and V by 1 base; bases with no gene match: 4. Germline values: CDR1 LGHNA, CDR2 YNFKEQ.

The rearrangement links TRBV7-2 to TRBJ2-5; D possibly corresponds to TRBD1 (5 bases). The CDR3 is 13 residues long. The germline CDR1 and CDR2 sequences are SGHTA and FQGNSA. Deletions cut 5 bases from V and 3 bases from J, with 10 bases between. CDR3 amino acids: CASSPQGKETQYF. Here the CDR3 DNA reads TGTGCCAGCAGCCCGCAGGGTAAAGAGACCCAGTACTTC.

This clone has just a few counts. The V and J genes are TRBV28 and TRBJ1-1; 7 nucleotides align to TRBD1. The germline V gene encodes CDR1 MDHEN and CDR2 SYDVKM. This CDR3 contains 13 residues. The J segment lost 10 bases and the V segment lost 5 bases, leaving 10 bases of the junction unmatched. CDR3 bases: TGTGCCAGCAGTAAGGACAGGCCCGCAGGAGCTTTCTTT. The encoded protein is CASSKDRPAGAFF.

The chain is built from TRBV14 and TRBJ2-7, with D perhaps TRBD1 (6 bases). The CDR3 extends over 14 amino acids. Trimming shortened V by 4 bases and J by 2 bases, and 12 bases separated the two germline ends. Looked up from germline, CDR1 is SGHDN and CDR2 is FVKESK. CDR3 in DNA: TGTGCCAGCAGCCGTCCGGGACAAGCCTACGAGCAGTACTTC. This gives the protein CASSRPGQAYEQYF.

CDR3 DNA sequence: TGCGCCAGCAGCTTGTTTGGCGGGAGCACCGATGAGCAGTTCTTC. The encoded protein is CASSLFGGSTDEQFF. This sequence joins TRBV5-1 and TRBJ2-1, with 7 bases matching TRBD2. Germline V gene lookup returns CDR1 SGHRS and CDR2 YFSETQ. CDR3 size: 15 residues. J was trimmed by 8 bases and V by 1 base; bases with no gene match: 9. The whole variable domain, remainder taken from reference TRBV5-1 and TRBJ2-1, is KAGVTQTPRYLIKTRGQQVTLSCSPISGHRSVSWYQQTPGQGLQFLFEYFSETQRNKGNFPGRFSGRQFSNSRSEMNVSTLELGDSALYLCASSLFGGSTDEQFFGPGTRLTVL.

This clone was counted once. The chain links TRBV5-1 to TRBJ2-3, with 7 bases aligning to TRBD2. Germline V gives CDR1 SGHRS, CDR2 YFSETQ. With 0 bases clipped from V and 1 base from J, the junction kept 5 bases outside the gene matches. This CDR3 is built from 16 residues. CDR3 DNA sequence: TGCGCCAGCAGCTTGGGGGGCACTAGCGGCACAGATACGCAGTATTTT. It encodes CASSLGGTSGTDTQYF. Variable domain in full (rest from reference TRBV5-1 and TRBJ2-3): KAGVTQTPRYLIKTRGQQVTLSCSPISGHRSVSWYQQTPGQGLQFLFEYFSETQRNKGNFPGRFSGRQFSNSRSEMNVSTLELGDSALYLCASSLGGTSGTDTQYFGPGTRLTVL.

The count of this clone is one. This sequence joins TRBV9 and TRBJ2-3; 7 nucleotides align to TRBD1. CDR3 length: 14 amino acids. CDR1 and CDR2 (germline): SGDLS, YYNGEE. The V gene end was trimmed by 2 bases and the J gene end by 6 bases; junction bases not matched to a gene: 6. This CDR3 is CASSVDRATDTQYF. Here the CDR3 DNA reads TGTGCCAGCAGCGTCGACAGGGCCACTGATACGCAGTATTTT.

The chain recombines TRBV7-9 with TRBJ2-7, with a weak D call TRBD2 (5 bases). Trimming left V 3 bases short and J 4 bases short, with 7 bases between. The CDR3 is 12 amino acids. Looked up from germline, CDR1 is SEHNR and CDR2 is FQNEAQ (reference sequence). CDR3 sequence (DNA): TGTGCCAGCAGCTTTGAGGGTTACGAGCAGTACTTC. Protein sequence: CASSFEGYEQYF.

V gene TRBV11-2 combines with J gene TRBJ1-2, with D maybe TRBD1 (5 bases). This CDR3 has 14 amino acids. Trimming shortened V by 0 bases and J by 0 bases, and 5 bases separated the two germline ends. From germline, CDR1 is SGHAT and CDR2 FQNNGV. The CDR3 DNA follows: TGTGCCAGCAGCTTAGACAGGGCTAACTATGGCTACACCTTC. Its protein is CASSLDRANYGYTF.

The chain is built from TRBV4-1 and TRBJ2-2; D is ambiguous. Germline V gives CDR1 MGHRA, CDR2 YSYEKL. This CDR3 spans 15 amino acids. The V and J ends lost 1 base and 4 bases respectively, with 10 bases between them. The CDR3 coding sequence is TGCGCCAGCAGCCAAGGGTCCAGGTCCACCGGGGAGCTGTTTTTT. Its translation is CASSQGSRSTGELFF.

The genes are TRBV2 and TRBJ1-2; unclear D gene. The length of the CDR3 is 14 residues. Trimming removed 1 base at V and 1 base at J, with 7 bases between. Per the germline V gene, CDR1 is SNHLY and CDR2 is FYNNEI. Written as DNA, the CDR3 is TGTGCCAGCAGTGAAGGCTACGGTAACTATGGCTACACCTTC. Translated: CASSEGYGNYGYTF.

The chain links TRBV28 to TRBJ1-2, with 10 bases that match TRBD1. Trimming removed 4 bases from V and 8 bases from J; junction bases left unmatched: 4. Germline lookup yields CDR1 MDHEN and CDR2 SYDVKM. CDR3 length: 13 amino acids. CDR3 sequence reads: CASSSRTGGGYTF. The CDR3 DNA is TGTGCCAGCAGTTCCCGGACAGGGGGAGGCTACACCTTC.

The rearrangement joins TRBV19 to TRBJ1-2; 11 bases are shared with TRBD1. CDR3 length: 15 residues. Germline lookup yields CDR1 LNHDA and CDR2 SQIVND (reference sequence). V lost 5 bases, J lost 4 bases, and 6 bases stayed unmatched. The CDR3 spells CASSPRTGGLYGYTF. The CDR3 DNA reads TGTGCCAGTAGTCCGCGGACAGGGGGCCTCTATGGCTACACCTTC.